The clone carrying this TCR beta chain was observed a handful of times. Antigen specificity is unknown. Patients were all untreated before their thyroid surgery. Looked up from germline, CDR1 is MNHNS and CDR2 is SASEGT. This CDR3 contains 14 residues. V gave up 8 bases and J gave up 4 bases; unmatched junction bases: 7. This sample was taken from a study of metastatic and nonmetastatic thyroid tumors. Study context: Repertoires from malignant and benign thyroid patients were compared across blood and tumor or nodule tissue. Overall study results and limits: TCR beta diversity was reportedly significantly higher in malignant thyroid tumors than benign nodules, in blood and tumor.

Original analysis: The study took CDR3 differences across clinicopathological groups and made a distant-metastasis classifier for papillary thyroid cancer from them. Using MiXCR, TCRdb re-called clones from the PCR reads. The V and J calls were not made by the authors but by TCRdb's processing. The sample shows 21,000 or so clones, about 25% of them seen only once. The J gene is TRBJ2-2, the V gene TRBV6-1; TRBD2 agrees at 7 bases. This TCR was sampled from a female donor with papillary thyroid cancer or a benign thyroid nodule (not recorded which). Some clones in this sample may be carry-over from other donors' samples. Input material: blood. CDR3 protein: CASLGGSGTGELFF. CDR3 sequence (DNA): TGTGCCAGCTTAGGCGGGAGTGGCACCGGGGAGCTGTTTTTT.